This T cell receptor beta chain stems from a study of blood T cells in healthy people across ages. Peripheral blood from each donor was collected in a volume of roughly 9.2 milliliters. The authors extracted at least 5.5 micrograms of total RNA per sample. A word on this clonotype: Its target is unknown.

Sample-barcoded 5' priming and a J-beta primer mix drove a second PCR of about 6 to 12 cycles. Each of the samples gave a minimum of 2.5 million paired-end reads that contained CDR3. MiXCR, applied by TCRdb to the 5' RACE reads, yields one record per CDR3 protein. The data contain about 1.4 million distinct CDR3 sequences, roughly 59% of them singletons. This CDR3 contains 15 residues. V was clipped by 1 base and J by 4 bases; unmatched bases: 5. Germline V lookup: CDR1 WNHNN, CDR2 SYGVQD (reference sequence). Study-level results: Observed TCR beta diversity per million T cells went down as age went up. This fall followed a roughly linear course with age.

The TCR sequence derives from a man between 18 and 29 years old in good health. What was sequenced was blood. This chain connects TRBV10-1 to TRBJ2-3; 7 nucleotides agree with TRBD1. CDR3 residues: CASSEYRGAPDTQYF. CDR3 bases: TGCGCCAGCAGTGAGTACAGGGGAGCGCCAGATACGCAGTATTTT.